Listed below are T cell receptor beta chains from one sample, sequenced in a study of blood T cell repertoires in COVID-19. Sequencing used immunoSEQ multiplex PCR; TCRdb keeps in-frame clones, though not all of them. The table includes roughly 240,000 clones, roughly 83% detected once. The sample consisted of PBMCs or T cells enriched from blood (not recorded which). These TCRs come from a woman aged 50 to 65 who had recovered from COVID-19. Each CDR3 is given with its conserved first and last residue. D genes are given only for firm matches. A clone size is listed for some rows: how often the clone was seen (once, few, many), or a class if it is expanded.

>TRBJ2-1|.|once|TRBV9
TGTGCCAGCAGCGCAGGAGACAGGAATGAGCAGTTCTTC
CASSAGDRNEQFF
>TRBJ2-1|.|few|TRBV28
TGTGCCAGCAGTTTATCCGGGAGTAGCAATGAGCAGTTCTTC
CASSLSGSSNEQFF
>TRBJ2-5|TRBD1|.|TRBV14
TGTGCCAGCAGCCACCACCCCCTCGGGACAGGAAAAGAGACCCAGTACTTC
CASSHHPLGTGKETQYF
>TRBJ2-3|.|.|TRBV21-1
TGTGCCAGCAGCAAAGAAACTAGCGGGAGGTCAGATACGCAGTATTTT
CASSKETSGRSDTQYF
>TRBJ1-6|.|once|TRBV30
TGTGCCTGGAGTGTGTCCCCGACAGCAAATTCACCCCTCCACTTT
CAWSVSPTANSPLHF
>TRBJ2-3|.|.|TRBV6-4
TGTGCCAGCAGTGAACAGAGAAGCACAGATACGCAGTATTTT
CASSEQRSTDTQYF
>TRBJ1-2|TRBD1|.|TRBV28
TGTGCCAGCCGGTACAGGGGTAGGAACTATGGCTACACCTTC
CASRYRGRNYGYTF
>TRBJ1-2|.|.|TRBV2
TGTGCCAGCAGTGAATTTCCTGGCGGAGCTGGCTACACCTTC
CASSEFPGGAGYTF
>TRBJ2-5|.|.|TRBV27
TGTGCCAGCAGTTTCAACCTAGGATGGGAGACCCAGTACTTC
CASSFNLGWETQYF
>TRBJ2-7|TRBD2|.|TRBV27
TGTGCCAGCAGTTTCTTGCGGGAGCCTTCCTACGAGCAGTACTTC
CASSFLREPSYEQYF
>TRBJ2-7|TRBD1|.|TRBV14
TGTGCCAGCAGCCAAGAAGGGCAGGGGGCCTTAGGAGGCGAGCAGTACTTC
CASSQEGQGALGGEQYF
>TRBJ1-3|.|.|TRBV7-2
TGTGCCAGCAGCTTACAGGGTAGTGGAAACACCATATATTTT
CASSLQGSGNTIYF
>TRBJ1-3|.|.|TRBV11-2
TGTGCCAGCAGCTTAGCCCCCCTGCGGGCTGGAAACACCATATATTTT
CASSLAPLRAGNTIYF
>TRBJ2-3|TRBD2|.|TRBV28
TGTGCCAGCATTAGGTCTAGCGGGAGGGCCTCTACGCAGTATTTT
CASIRSSGRASTQYF
>TRBJ1-5|TRBD1|.|TRBV5-1
TGCGCCAGCAGCTCCGGACAGGGGAGCAATCAGCCCCAGCATTTT
CASSSGQGSNQPQHF
>TRBJ2-7|.|.|TRBV4-3
TGCGCCAGCAGCCAAGTCCCAGGCTACGAGCAGTACTTC
CASSQVPGYEQYF
>TRBJ2-2|.|.|TRBV7-2
TGTGCCAGCAGCTTATTCGGGATTCCGAACACCGGGGAGCTGTTTTTT
CASSLFGIPNTGELFF
>TRBJ2-1|TRBD1|.|TRBV28
TGTGCCAGCAGTTTGGGGGACAGGTACAATGAGCAGTTCTTC
CASSLGDRYNEQFF
>TRBJ2-2|.|.|TRBV9
TGTGCCAGCAGCGTCGGACAGAGCAACACCGGGGAGCTGTTTTTT
CASSVGQSNTGELFF
>TRBJ1-1|.|.|TRBV5-1
TGCGCCAGCAGCACGAGCGCGAACACTGAAGCTTTCTTT
CASSTSANTEAFF
>TRBJ1-6|.|.|TRBV30
TGTGCCTGGAGTGGCCGAACCAGGGTTGGGTCACCCCTCCACTTT
CAWSGRTRVGSPLHF
>TRBJ2-1|.|once|TRBV4-2
TGTGCCAGCAGCCAAGATCCAGGAGGGAAGGGCTACAATGAGCAGTTCTTC
CASSQDPGGKGYNEQFF
>TRBJ1-1|.|.|TRBV5-1
TGCGCCAGCAGCTTGGTCGTCGACACTGAAGCTTTCTTT
CASSLVVDTEAFF
>TRBJ1-5|.|.|TRBV5-1
TGCGCCAGCAGCCCGGCGGTCGGTAGCAATCAGCCCCAGCATTTT
CASSPAVGSNQPQHF
>TRBJ2-4|TRBD2|.|TRBV2
TGTGCCAGCAGTGCCCGGGGGGTCAAAAACATTCAGTACTTC
CASSARGVKNIQYF
>TRBJ1-6|.|.|TRBV5-8
TGTGCCAGCAGCTTGCCTCTCGTAGGGACATCGGGGTCACCCCTCCACTTT
CASSLPLVGTSGSPLHF
>TRBJ1-1|.|.|TRBV30
TGTGCCTGGAGTGTATACAAGAACACTGAAGCTTTCTTT
CAWSVYKNTEAFF
>TRBJ1-4|.|.|TRBV18
TGTGCCAGCTCACCACTACCTCGGGGGGCTAATGAAAAACTGTTTTTT
CASSPLPRGANEKLFF
>TRBJ2-1|.|.|TRBV27
TGTGCCAGCAGTTTATCGAGACTAGACAATGAGCAGTTCTTC
CASSLSRLDNEQFF
>TRBJ2-1|.|once|TRBV7-8
TGTGCCAGCAGCTCATTCAGGGACTACAATGAGCAGTTCTTC
CASSSFRDYNEQFF
>TRBJ2-7|.|once|TRBV30
TGTGCCTGGGGACAGTCGGTAGGGGAGCAGTACTTC
CAWGQSVGEQYF